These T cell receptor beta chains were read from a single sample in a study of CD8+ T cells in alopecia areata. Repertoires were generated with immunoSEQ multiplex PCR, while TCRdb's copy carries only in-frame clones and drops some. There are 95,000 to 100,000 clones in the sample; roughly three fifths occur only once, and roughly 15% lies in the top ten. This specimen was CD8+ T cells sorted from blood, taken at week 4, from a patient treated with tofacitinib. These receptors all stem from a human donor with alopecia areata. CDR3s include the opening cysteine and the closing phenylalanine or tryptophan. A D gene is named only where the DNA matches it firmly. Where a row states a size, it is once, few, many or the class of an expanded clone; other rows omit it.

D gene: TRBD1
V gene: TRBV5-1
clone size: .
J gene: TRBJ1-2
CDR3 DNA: TGCGCCAGCAGCCTGACAGGGTCTGATGGCTACACCTTC
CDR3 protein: CASSLTGSDGYTF

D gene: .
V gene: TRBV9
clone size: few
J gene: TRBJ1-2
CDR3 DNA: TGTGCCAGCAGCGTGCAGGGTACCTATGGCTACACCTTC
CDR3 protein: CASSVQGTYGYTF

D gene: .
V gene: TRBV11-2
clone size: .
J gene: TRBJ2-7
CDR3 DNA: TGTGCCAGCAGCGGTGGGTACAAAGCTGGGGAGCAGTACTTC
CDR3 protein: CASSGGYKAGEQYF

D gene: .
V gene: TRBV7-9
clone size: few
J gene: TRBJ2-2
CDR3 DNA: TGTGCCAGCAGCTTAGACGTCCGGTACACCGGGGAGCTGTTTTTT
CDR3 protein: CASSLDVRYTGELFF

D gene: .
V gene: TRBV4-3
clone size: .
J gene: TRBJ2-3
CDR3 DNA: TGCGCCAGCAGCCCGGGGACCACAGATACGCAGTATTTT
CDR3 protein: CASSPGTTDTQYF

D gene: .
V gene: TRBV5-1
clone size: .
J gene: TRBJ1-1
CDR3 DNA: TGCGCCAGCAGCTCGTGGTTAGGCATGAACACTGAAGCTTTCTTT
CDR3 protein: CASSSWLGMNTEAFF

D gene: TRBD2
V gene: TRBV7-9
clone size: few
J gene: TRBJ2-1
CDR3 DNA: TGTGCCAGCAGCAGCACTAGCGACTCCTACAATGAGCAGTTCTTC
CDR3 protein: CASSSTSDSYNEQFF

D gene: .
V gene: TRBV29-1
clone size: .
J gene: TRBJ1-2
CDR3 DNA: TGCAGCGTTGGGGATCTGGGCTATGGCTACACCTTC
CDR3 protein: CSVGDLGYGYTF

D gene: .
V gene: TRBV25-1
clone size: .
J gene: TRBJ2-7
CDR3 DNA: TGTGCCAGCAGCGATTACTACGAGCAGTACTTC
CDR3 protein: CASSDYYEQYF

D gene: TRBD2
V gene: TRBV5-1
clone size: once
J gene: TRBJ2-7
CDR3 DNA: TGCGCCAGCAGCTTAGGAGCAGAGCGGGAAACCTACGAGCAGTACTTC
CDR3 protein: CASSLGAERETYEQYF

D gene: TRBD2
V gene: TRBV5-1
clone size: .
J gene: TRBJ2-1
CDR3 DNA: TGCGCCAGCAAACCGGGACTAGCGGGGGCTATCTCCTACAATGAGCAGTTCTTC
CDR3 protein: CASKPGLAGAISYNEQFF

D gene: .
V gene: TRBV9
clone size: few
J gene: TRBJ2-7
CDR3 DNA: TGTGCCAGCAGCGATGGGACTGCCTACGAGCAGTACTTC
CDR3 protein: CASSDGTAYEQYF

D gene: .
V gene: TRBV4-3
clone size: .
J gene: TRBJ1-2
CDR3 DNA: TGCGCCAGCAGCCAAGACCGCGACACGTCTAACTATGGCTACACCTTC
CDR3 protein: CASSQDRDTSNYGYTF